A single sample gave rise to the 8 T cell receptor beta chains below, sequenced in a study of PD-1 blockade in classical Hodgkin lymphoma. Here immunoSEQ multiplex PCR was the method, and the copy in TCRdb shows in-frame clones only, minus some. Of tens of thousands of clones in the sample, about 93% are singletons; the top ten hold 2.6%. Noted time point: newly diagnosed, previously untreated cHL patient sample. Sequenced: peripheral blood mononuclear cells (PBMCs). These receptors all come from a human donor with classical Hodgkin lymphoma.

The chain employs TRBV5-1 and TRBJ1-4; possible D gene TRBD1, 5 bases. CDR3 length: 16 residues. Germline assignment: CDR1 SGHRS and CDR2 YFSETQ. Trimming took 2 bases from V and 8 from J, leaving 19 bases between them. CDR3 DNA sequence: TGCGCCAGCAGCTTACGGCAGGGAAACCTCCGGGAAAAACTGTTTTTT. Its protein is CASSLRQGNLREKLFF.

V is TRBV7-2 and J is TRBJ2-1; D call uncertain. Germline V lookup: CDR1 SGHTA, CDR2 FQGNSA. Trimming pared 7 bases from V and 7 bases from J, leaving 20 bases between. This CDR3 is built from 15 residues. This chain's CDR3 is CASTQSLPPRNEQFF. The DNA of the CDR3 is TGTGCCAGCACCCAAAGTCTACCCCCGAGGAATGAGCAGTTCTTC.

This rearrangement joins TRBV2 to TRBJ2-5, with unresolved D. The V and J ends lost 0 bases and 4 bases respectively, with 6 bases between them. The CDR3 loop spans 13 amino acids. Germline assignment: CDR1 SNHLY and CDR2 FYNNEI. Here the CDR3 reads CASSEAGTETQYF. DNA for the CDR3: TGTGCCAGCAGTGAAGCAGGCACAGAGACCCAGTACTTC.

This rearrangement joins TRBV27 to TRBJ1-4, with TRBD1 matching 9 bases. The germline CDR1 and CDR2 sequences are MNHEY and SMNVEV (reference sequence). The CDR3 contains 15 residues. The J segment lost 8 bases and the V segment lost 5 bases, leaving 9 bases of the junction unmatched. CDR3 sequence: CASSNLGQGNEKLFF. In DNA, the CDR3 is TGTGCCAGCAGTAACCTGGGACAGGGTAACGAAAAACTGTTTTTT.

This chain uses TRBV7-9 with TRBJ2-2, with D uncertain. CDR3 length: 13 residues. V was clipped by 4 bases and J by 2 bases, with 5 bases between them. In germline, CDR1 is SEHNR, CDR2 FQNEAQ (reference sequence). The CDR3 region is CASSSINTGELFF. For the CDR3, the DNA is TGTGCCAGCAGCTCGATAAACACCGGGGAGCTGTTTTTT.

CDR3 nucleotide sequence: TGTGCCAGCTCAACCCAAGAGACCCAGTACTTC. This codes for CASSTQETQYF. This chain connects TRBV18 to TRBJ2-5; D is unresolved. V lost 5 bases and J 1 base, leaving 2 bases between the germline ends. Germline CDR1 is KGHSH and CDR2 is LQKENI. This CDR3 is built from 11 residues.

The V call is TRBV30, the J call TRBJ2-3, with TRBD1 matching 11 bases. This CDR3 contains 13 residues. Germline loops: CDR1 GTSNPN, CDR2 SVGIG (reference sequence). V lost 5 bases, J lost 4 bases, and 2 bases stayed unmatched. The CDR3 spells CAWADRGPDTQYF. DNA for the CDR3: TGTGCCTGGGCGGACAGGGGGCCAGATACGCAGTATTTT.

V is TRBV6-1 and J is TRBJ1-2; maybe TRBD1 (5 bases). The CDR3 is 13 amino acids. CDR1 and CDR2 (germline): MNHNS, SASEGT. The ends were cut back, 7 bases at V and 4 bases at J, with 13 bases in the middle. CDR3 bases: TGTGCCAGCACGGGATCAGGGTCCTATGGCTACACCTTC. Protein product: CASTGSGSYGYTF.